This T cell receptor beta chain was captured by sequencing in a study of vaccination and CD4 T cells after COVID-19. Study context: Nasal swab PCR had shown SARS-CoV-2 positivity in the convalescent patients (about 9 mild cases, one severe case). Findings and limits, study-wide: Vaccine-specific clones in convalescent patients were spike mono-reactive in 304 of 307 cases.

The CDR3 extends over 14 amino acids. V lost 8 bases to trimming and J lost 8 bases; unmatched junction nucleotides: 14. Germline CDR1 and CDR2: MNHNS and SASEGT. The Oncomine TCR Beta short-read assay generated sequence data from the DNA of cultured CD4+ T cells. Using its own MiXCR run on the PCR reads, TCRdb lists one record per CDR3 protein. The data hold around 26,000 distinct CDR3 sequences, with 64% observed a single time. This clonotype was detected a few times. The antigen is not known. Treatment meaning: roughly ten-day PBMC culture with coronavirus spike peptide pools or control peptides (ViraFEST assay). By negative selection, CD4+ T cells were isolated once culture had run for around ten days.

The chain recombines TRBV6-1 with TRBJ1-1; TRBD1 matches at 7 bases. The receptor was isolated from a human donor who had recovered from COVID-19. The sample comprised CD4+ T cells from blood, cultured in vitro. The CDR3, as DNA: TGTGCCAGCCTCGTTCGACAGGGACAAGGGGAAGCTTTCTTT. Amino acids: CASLVRQGQGEAFF.